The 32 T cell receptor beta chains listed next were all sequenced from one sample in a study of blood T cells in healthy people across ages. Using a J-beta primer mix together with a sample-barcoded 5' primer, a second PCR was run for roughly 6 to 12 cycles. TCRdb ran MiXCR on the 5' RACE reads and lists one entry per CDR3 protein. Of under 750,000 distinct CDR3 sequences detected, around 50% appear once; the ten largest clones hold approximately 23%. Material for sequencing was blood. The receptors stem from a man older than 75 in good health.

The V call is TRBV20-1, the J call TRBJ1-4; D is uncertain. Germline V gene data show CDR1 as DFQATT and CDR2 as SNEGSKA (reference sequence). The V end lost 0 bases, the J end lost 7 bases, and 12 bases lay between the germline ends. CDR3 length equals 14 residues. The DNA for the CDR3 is TGCAGTGCTAGAGATACCCGTGCCGGTGAAAAACTGTTTTTT. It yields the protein CSARDTRAGEKLFF.

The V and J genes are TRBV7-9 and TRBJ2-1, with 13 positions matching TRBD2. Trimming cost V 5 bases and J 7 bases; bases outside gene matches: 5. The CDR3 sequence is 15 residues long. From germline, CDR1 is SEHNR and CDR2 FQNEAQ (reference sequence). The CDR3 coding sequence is TGTGCCAGCAGCGTCACTAGCGGGAGGGTAAATGAGCAGTTCTTC. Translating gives CASSVTSGRVNEQFF.

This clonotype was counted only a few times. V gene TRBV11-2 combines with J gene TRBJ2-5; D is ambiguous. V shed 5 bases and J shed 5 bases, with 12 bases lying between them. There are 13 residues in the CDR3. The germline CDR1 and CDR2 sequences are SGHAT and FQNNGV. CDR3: CASSIPFKETQYF. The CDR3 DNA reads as TGTGCCAGCAGCATACCCTTCAAGGAGACCCAGTACTTC.

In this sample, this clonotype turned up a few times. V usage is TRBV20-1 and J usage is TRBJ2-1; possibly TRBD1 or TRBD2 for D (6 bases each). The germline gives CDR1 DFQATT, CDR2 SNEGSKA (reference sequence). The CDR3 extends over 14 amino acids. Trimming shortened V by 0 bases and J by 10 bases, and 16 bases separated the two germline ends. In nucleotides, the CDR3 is TGCAGTGCTAGAGATCCTTCGGGGGCTGGCGAGCAGTTCTTC. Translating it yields CSARDPSGAGEQFF.

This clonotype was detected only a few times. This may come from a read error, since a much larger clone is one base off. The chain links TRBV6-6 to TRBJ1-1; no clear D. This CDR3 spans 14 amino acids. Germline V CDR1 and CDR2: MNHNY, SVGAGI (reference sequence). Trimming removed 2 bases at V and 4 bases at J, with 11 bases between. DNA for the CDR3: TGTGCCAGCAGTTACGCGCCGGGAAGCACTGAAGCTTTCTTT. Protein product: CASSYAPGSTEAFF.

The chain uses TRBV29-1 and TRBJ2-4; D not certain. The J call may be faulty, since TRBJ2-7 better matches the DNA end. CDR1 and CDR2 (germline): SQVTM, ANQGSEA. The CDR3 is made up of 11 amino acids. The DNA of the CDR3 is TGCAGCGGTGAGGACGGCACCGAGCAGTACTTC. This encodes CSGEDGTEQYF.

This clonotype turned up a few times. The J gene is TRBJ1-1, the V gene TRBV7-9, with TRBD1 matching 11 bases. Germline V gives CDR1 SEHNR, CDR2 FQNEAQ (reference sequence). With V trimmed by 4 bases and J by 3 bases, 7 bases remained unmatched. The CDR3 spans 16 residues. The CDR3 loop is CASSSEGQGGDTEAFF. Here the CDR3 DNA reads TGTGCCAGCAGCTCCGAGGGACAGGGGGGGGACACTGAAGCTTTCTTT.

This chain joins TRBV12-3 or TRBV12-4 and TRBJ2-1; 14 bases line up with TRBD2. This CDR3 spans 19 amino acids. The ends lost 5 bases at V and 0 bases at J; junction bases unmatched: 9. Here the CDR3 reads CASSGGTSGGPISYNEQFF. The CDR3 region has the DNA TGTGCCAGCAGTGGTGGGACTAGCGGGGGACCGATCTCCTACAATGAGCAGTTCTTC.

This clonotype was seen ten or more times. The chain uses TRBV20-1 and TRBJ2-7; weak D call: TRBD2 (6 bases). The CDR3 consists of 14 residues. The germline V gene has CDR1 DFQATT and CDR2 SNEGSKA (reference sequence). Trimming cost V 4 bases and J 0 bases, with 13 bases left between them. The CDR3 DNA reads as TGCAGTGCTATCGCCTCGGGACTCTCCTACGAGCAGTACTTC. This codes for CSAIASGLSYEQYF.

The CDR3 reads CASSYSTTGTVRLEQYF. CDR3 sequence (DNA): TGTGCCAGCAGTTACTCAACAACCGGGACGGTCCGTCTCGAGCAGTACTTC. J is TRBJ2-5 and V is TRBV6-2 or TRBV6-3, with D perhaps being TRBD1 or TRBD2 (5 bases each). The DNA end is a closer match to TRBJ2-7, so the J assignment may be wrong. This CDR3 has 17 amino acids. The germline CDR1 and CDR2 sequences are MNHEY and SVGEGT.

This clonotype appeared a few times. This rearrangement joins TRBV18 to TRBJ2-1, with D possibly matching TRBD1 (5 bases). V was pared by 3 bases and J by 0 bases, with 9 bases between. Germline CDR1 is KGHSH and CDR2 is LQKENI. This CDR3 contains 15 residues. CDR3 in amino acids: CASSPTGFSYNEQFF. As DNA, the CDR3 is TGTGCCAGCTCACCCACAGGATTCTCCTACAATGAGCAGTTCTTC.

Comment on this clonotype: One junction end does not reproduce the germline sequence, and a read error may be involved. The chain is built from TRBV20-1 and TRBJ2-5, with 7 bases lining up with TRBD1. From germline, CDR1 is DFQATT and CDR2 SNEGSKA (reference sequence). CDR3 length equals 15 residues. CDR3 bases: TGCAGTGCTAGAGACGGGACAGAAGCACAAGAGACCCAGCACTTC. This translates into CSARDGTEAQETQHF.

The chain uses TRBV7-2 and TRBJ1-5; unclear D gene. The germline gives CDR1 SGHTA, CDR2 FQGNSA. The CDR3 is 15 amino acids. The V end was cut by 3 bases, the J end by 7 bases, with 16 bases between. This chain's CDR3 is CASSLAPSGLQPQHF. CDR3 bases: TGTGCCAGCAGCTTGGCACCCTCGGGGTTGCAGCCCCAGCATTTT. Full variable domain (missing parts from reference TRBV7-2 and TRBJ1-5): GAGVSQSPSNKVTEKGKDVELRCDPISGHTALYWYRQSLGQGLEFLIYFQGNSAPDKSGLPSDRFSAERTGGSVSTLTIQRTQQEDSAVYLCASSLAPSGLQPQHFGDGTRLSIL.

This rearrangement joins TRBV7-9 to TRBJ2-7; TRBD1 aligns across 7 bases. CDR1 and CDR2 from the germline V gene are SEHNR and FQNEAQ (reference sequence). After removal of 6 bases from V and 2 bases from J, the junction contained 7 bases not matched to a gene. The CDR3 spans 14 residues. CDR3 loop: CASRGQRGPYEQYF. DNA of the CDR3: TGTGCCAGCAGAGGACAGAGGGGGCCCTACGAGCAGTACTTC.

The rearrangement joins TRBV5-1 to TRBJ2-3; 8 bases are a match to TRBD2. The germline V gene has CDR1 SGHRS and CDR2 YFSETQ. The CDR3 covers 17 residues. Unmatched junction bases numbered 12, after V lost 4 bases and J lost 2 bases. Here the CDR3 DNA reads TGCGCCAGCAGCCCCCCTGGCGGGGGGTCTCTCACAGATACGCAGTATTTT. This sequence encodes CASSPPGGGSLTDTQYF.

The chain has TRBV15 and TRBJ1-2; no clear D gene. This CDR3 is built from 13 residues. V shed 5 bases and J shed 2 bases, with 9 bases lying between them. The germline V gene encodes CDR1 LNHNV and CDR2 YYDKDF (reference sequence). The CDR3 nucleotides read TGTGCCACCAGCGGCGACATAAACTATGGCTACACCTTC. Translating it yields CATSGDINYGYTF. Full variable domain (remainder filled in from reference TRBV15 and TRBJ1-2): DAMVIQNPRYQVTQFGKPVTLSCSQTLNHNVMYWYQQKSSQAPKLLFHYYDKDFNNEADTPDNFQSRRPNTSFCFLDIRSPGLGDTAMYLCATSGDINYGYTFGSGTRLTVV.

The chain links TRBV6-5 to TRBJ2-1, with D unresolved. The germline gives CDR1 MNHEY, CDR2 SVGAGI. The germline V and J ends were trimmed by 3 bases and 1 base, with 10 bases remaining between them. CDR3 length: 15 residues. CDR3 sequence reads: CASSYWVGSYNEQFF. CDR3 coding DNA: TGTGCCAGCAGTTATTGGGTGGGGTCCTACAATGAGCAGTTCTTC.

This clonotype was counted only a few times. The CDR3 is CATSRAGIQETQYF. The CDR3 coding sequence is TGTGCCACCAGCAGAGCCGGGATCCAAGAGACCCAGTACTTC. The chain couples TRBV15 to TRBJ2-5; D is possibly TRBD2 (5 bases). This CDR3 is 14 amino acids long. Germline lookup yields CDR1 LNHNV and CDR2 YYDKDF (reference sequence). The ends were cut back, 1 base at V and 1 base at J, with 7 bases in the middle.

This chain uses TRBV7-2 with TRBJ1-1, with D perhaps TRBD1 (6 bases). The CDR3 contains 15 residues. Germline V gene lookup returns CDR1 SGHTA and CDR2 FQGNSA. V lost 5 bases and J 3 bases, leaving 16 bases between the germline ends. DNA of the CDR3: TGTGCCAGCAGCACTAGGGCAGGGGCGGACACTGAAGCTTTCTTT. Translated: CASSTRAGADTEAFF.

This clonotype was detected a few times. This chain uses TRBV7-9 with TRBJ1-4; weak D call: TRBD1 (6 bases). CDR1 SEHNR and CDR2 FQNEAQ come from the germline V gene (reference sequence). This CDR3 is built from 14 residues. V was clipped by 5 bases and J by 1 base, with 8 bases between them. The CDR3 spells CASSIQGTNEKLFF. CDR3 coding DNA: TGTGCCAGCAGCATACAGGGAACTAATGAAAAACTGTTTTTT. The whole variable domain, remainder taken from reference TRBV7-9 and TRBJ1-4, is DTGVSQNPRHKITKRGQNVTFRCDPISEHNRLYWYRQTLGQGPEFLTYFQNEAQLEKSRLLSDRFSAERPKGSFSTLEIQRTEQGDSAMYLCASSIQGTNEKLFFGSGTQLSVL.

The CDR3 loop reads CATSGLNQPQHF. DNA of the CDR3: TGTGCCACCAGTGGCCTGAATCAGCCCCAGCATTTT. The chain is built from TRBV24-1 and TRBJ1-5; D gene ambiguous. Deletions cut 5 bases from V and 4 bases from J, with 5 bases between. The length of the CDR3 is 12 residues. The germline V gene has CDR1 KGHDR and CDR2 SFDVKD.

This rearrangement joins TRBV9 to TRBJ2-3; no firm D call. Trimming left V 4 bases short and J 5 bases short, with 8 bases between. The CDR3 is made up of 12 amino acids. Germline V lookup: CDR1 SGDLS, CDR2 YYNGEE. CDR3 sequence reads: CASSSEIDTQYF. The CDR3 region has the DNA TGTGCCAGCAGCTCTGAGATAGATACGCAGTATTTT. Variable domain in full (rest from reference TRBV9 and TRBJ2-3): DSGVTQTPKHLITATGQRVTLRCSPRSGDLSVYWYQQSLDQGLQFLIQYYNGEERAKGNILERFSAQQFPDLHSELNLSSLELGDSALYFCASSSEIDTQYFGPGTRLTVL.

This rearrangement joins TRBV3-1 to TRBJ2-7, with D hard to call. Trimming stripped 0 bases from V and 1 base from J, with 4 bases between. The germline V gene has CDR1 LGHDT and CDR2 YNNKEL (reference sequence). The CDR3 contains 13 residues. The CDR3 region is CASSQEQSYEQYF. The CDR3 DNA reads TGTGCCAGCAGCCAAGAACAGTCCTACGAGCAGTACTTC.

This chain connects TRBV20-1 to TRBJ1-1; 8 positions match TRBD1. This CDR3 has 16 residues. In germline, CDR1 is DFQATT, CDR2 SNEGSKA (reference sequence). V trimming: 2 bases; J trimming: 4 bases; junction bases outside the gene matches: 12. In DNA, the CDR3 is TGCAGTGCTAGACGACAGGGGAGTAGGGTGGGCACTGAAGCTTTCTTT. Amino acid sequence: CSARRQGSRVGTEAFF.

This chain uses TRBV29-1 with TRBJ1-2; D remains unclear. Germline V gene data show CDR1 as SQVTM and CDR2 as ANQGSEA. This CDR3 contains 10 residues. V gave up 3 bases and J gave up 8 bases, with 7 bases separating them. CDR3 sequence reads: CSVDGHGYTF. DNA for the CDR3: TGCAGCGTTGACGGTCACGGCTACACCTTC.

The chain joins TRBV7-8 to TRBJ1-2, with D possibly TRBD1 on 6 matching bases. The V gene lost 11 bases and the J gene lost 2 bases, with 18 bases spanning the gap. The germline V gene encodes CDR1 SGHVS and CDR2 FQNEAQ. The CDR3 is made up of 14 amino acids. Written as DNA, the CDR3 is TGTGCCGGGGGCGACAGACCATTAAACTATGGCTACACCTTC. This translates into CAGGDRPLNYGYTF.

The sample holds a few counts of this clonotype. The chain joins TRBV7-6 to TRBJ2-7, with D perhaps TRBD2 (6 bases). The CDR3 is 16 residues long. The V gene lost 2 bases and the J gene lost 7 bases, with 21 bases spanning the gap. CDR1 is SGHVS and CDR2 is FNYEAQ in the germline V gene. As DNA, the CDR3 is TGTGCCAGCAGCTTAACAACTGGCGGGACCCCCCTGGAGCAGTACTTC. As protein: CASSLTTGGTPLEQYF.

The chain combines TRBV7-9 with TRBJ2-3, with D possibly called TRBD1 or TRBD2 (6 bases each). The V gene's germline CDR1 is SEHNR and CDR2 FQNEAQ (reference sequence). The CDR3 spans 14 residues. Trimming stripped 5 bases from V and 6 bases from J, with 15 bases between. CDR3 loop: CASSPSGARDTQYF. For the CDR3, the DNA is TGTGCCAGCAGCCCCTCGGGGGCGCGGGATACGCAGTATTTT.

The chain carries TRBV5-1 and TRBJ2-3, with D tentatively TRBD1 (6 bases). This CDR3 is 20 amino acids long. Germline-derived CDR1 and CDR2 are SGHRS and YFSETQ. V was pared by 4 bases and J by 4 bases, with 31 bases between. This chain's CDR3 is CASSRLTGISPRMPADTQYF. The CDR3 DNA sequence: TGCGCCAGCAGCCGCCTTACAGGGATATCCCCCCGTATGCCAGCAGATACGCAGTATTTT.

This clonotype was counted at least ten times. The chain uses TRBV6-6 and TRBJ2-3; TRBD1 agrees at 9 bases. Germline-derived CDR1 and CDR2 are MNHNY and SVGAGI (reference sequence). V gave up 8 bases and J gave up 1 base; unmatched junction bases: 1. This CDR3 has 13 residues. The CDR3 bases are TGTGCCAGCCGACAGGGGGGCACAGATACGCAGTATTTT. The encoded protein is CASRQGGTDTQYF.

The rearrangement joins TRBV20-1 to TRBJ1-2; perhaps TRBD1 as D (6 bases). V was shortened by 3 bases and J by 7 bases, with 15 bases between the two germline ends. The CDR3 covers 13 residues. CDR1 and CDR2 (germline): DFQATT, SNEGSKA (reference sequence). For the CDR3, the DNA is TGCAGTGCTAGCCCCCCAGGGGCGCGTGGCTACACCTTC. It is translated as CSASPPGARGYTF.

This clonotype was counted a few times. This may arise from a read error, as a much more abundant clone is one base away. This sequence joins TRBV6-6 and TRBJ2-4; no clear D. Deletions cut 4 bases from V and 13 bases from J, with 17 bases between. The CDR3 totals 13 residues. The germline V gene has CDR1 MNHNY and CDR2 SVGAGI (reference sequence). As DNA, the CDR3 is TGTGCCAGCAGTTCCTCGGCCCACAATGAGCAGTACTTC. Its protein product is CASSSSAHNEQYF.